This T cell receptor beta chain was profiled in a study of T-cell memory formation after mild COVID-19 (dated by TCRdb to 2020 to 2023). Concerning the study at large: TCR sequence clusters from the two donors were largely donor specific. In a couple of donors, T-cell clones that expanded and contracted after mild COVID-19 were tracked by sequencing TCRalpha and TCRbeta repertoires over time. Two young, previously healthy adult volunteers, one female and one male, were included in the cohort. General study outcomes and caveats: Clones that contracted from day 15 to 85 showed balanced CD4/CD8 phenotypes, whereas a second wave of clones that expanded from day 15 to 37 leaned towards CD4+. Some responding clones were detected in pre-infection memory, suggesting pre-existing cross-reactive memory T cells joined the SARS-CoV-2 response. Contracting CD4+ clones appeared mostly in the CM and EM memory subsets, whereas CD8+ clones were enriched in EMRA. Only two mild cases were covered by the study, and larger cohorts that include severe cases with pre-infection samples were considered necessary. Whether the second-wave clones peaking on day 37 were SARS-CoV-2 specific was not confirmed.

V loses 1 base at its end and J loses 1 base; junction bases beyond the gene matches: 4. Reading from cysteine to phenylalanine, the CDR3 counts 16 amino acids. Left in the record is the CDR3 DNA by itself, 48 bases read in frame from the first base. CDR1 and CDR2, per the germline V gene, are SGHVS and FQNEAQ. Remarks on this clonotype: The specificity of this receptor is unknown. Nothing much larger sits one base from this clone, and base qualities are not available.

Ficoll-Paque density gradient centrifugation was the method used to isolate PBMCs. Sequenced using an Illumina NovaSeq 6000. Using 5'RACE with constant-segment primers, TCRalpha and TCRbeta cDNA libraries were constructed, with sample barcodes and unique molecular identifiers added in the process. RNA was extracted from every sample with Trizol reagent. Library amplification was performed in two PCR steps, and a second sample barcode and Illumina TruSeq adapters were introduced in the second step. Libraries were sequenced on an Illumina NovaSeq with 2 x 150 bp paired-end reads. Per the original workflow: Reads were demultiplexed and collapsed into UMI-guided consensus sequences with migec v1.2.7. With mixcr v2.1.11, UMI consensuses were aligned to TRA and TRB V and J templates and assembled into clonotypes. A clonotype was counted as expanded or contracted only if both edgeR and NoisET called the change significant, with noise models trained on biological replicates. For edgeR calls, the cutoffs were a false discovery rate-adjusted p below 0.01 and a log2 fold-change threshold of 1. As an exploratory analysis of dynamics, max-normalized trajectories of the 1000 most abundant clonotypes were examined with PCA combined with hierarchical clustering. Each responding clone was given a CD4 or CD8 phenotype based on the CD4+ and CD8+ repertoires, which had been sequenced separately. TCRdb passed the public sequencing reads through fastp at Q25 and MiXCR, retaining productive beta sequences. Each entry merges the rows of one CDR3 protein and shows their most common DNA and genes. The V and J calls come from TCRdb's annotation, not from the publication. The sample data list under 300,000 distinct CDR3 sequences, and over 9% of these were observed just once. 20% to 25% of the sample belongs to the ten largest clones.

The receptor was isolated from a man aged 18 to 29 who had mild COVID-19 (a few samples of this study predate the infection). The sample titles of this study are shuffled in the database, so cell type and time point are left out; the donor was told from shared clones. The specimen was PBMCs or a T cell subset sorted from them (not recorded which). Recombination linked TRBV7-8 to TRBJ1-5, and 7 junctional nucleotides match TRBD1. For the CDR3, the sequence is CASSLEGQWSNQPQHF. The nucleotide sequence reads TGTGCCAGCAGCTTAGAGGGACAGTGGAGCAATCAGCCCCAGCATTTT.